Reported below is one TCR beta chain. The sample is drawn from a study of T cells in tumors and immune-related adverse events. The CDR3 covers 15 residues. The ends were cut back, 7 bases at V and 0 bases at J, with 13 bases in the middle. Germline CDR1 LNHDA, CDR2 SQIVND (reference sequence). The data were produced by immunoSEQ multiplex PCR, yet TCRdb's version contains in-frame clones alone and is incomplete. The profile shows more than 10,000 clones, about 90% of them singletons. The sample in question was lymph node tissue, obtained from a patient treated with anti-PD-1 therapy. The origin of this receptor is a female donor with metastatic renal cell carcinoma. The chain employs TRBV19 and TRBJ1-5; no definite D call. As DNA, the CDR3 is TGTGCCAGTAATAAATTGGGCGGTAGCAATCAGCCCCAGCATTTT. Translating it yields CASNKLGGSNQPQHF.